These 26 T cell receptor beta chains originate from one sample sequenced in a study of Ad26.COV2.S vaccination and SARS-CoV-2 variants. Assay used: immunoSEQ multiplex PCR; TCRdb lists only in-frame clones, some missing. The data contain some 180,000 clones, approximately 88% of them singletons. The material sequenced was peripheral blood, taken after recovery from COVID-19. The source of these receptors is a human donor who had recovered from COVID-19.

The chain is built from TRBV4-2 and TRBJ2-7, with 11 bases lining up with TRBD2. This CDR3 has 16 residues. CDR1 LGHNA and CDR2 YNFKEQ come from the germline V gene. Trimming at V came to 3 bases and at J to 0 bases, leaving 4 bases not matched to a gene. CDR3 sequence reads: CASSQGLADYSYEQYF. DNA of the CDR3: TGTGCCAGCAGCCAGGGACTAGCGGATTACTCCTACGAGCAGTACTTC.

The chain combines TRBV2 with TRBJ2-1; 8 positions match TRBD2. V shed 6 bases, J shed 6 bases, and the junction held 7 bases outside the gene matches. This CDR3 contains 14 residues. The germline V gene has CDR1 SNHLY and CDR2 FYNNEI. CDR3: CASSLAGRSNEQFF. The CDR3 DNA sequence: TGTGCCAGCAGCCTAGCGGGCCGTTCCAATGAGCAGTTCTTC.

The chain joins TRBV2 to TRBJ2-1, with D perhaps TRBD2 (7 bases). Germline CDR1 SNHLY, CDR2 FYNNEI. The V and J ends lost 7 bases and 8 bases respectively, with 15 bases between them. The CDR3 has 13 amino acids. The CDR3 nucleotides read TGTGCCAGCAAGGACCGGGGGGCCGATGAGCAGTTCTTC. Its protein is CASKDRGADEQFF.

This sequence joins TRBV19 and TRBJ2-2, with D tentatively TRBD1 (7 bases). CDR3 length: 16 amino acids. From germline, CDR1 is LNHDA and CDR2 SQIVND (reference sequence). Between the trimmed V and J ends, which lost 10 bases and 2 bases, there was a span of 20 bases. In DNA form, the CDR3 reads TGTGCCACCCGTGGAGGGGGCCCCCGAAACACCGGGGAGCTGTTTTTT. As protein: CATRGGGPRNTGELFF.

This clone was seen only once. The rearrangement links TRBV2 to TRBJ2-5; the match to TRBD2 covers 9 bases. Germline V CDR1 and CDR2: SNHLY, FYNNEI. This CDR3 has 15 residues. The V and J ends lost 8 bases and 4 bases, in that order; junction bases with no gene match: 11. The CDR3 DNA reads TGTGCCAGCTCTTTGGCGGGAGGGGGCGTAGAGACCCAGTACTTC. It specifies CASSLAGGGVETQYF. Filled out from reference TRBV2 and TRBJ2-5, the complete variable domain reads EPEVTQTPSHQVTQMGQEVILRCVPISNHLYFYWYRQILGQKVEFLVSFYNNEISEKSEIFDDQFSVERPDGSNFTLKIRSTKLEDSAMYFCASSLAGGGVETQYFGPGTRLLVL.

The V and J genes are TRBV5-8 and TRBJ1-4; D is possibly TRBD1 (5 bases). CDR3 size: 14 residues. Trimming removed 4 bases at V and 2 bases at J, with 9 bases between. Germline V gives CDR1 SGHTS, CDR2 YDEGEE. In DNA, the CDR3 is TGTGCCAGCAGCCGGGGGTGGACTAATGAAAAACTGTTTTTT. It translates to CASSRGWTNEKLFF. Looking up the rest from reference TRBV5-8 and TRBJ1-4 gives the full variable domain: EAGVTQSPTHLIKTRGQQATLRCSPISGHTSVYWYQQALGLGLQFLLWYDEGEERNRGNFPPRFSGRQFPNYSSELNVNALELEDSALYLCASSRGWTNEKLFFGSGTQLSVL.

CDR3 protein: CAWTGTGGWYEQYF. CDR3 nucleotide sequence: TGTGCCTGGACGGGGACAGGGGGTTGGTACGAGCAGTACTTC. The chain joins TRBV30 to TRBJ2-7; TRBD1 agrees at 11 bases. V gave up 4 bases and J gave up 4 bases; unmatched junction bases: 6. CDR1 and CDR2 from the germline V gene are GTSNPN and SVGIG (reference sequence). The CDR3 consists of 14 residues.

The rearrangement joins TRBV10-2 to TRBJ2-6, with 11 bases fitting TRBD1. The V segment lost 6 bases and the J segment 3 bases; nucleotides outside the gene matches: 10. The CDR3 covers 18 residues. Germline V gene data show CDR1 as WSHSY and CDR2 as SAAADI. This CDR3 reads CASRGRDRGSGGANVLTF. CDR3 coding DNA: TGCGCCAGCAGAGGGCGGGACAGGGGGTCCGGTGGGGCCAACGTCCTGACTTTC.

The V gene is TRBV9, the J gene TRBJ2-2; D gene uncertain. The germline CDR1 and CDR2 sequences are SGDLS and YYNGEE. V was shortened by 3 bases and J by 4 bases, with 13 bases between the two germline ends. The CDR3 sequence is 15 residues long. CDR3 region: CASSGSAGSTGELFF. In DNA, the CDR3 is TGTGCCAGCAGCGGGAGCGCAGGTAGCACCGGGGAGCTGTTTTTT.

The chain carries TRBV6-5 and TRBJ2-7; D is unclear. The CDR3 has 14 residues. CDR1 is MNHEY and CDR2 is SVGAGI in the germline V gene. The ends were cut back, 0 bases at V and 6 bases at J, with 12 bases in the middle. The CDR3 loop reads CASSYSPGYGEQYF. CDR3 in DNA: TGTGCCAGCAGTTACTCTCCCGGTTACGGCGAGCAGTACTTC.

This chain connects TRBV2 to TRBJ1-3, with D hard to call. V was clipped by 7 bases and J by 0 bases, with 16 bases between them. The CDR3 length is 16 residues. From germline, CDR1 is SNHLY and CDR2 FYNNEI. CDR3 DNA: TGTGCCAGCATCCGTGGGCCTTTGTTCTCTGGAAACACCATATATTTT. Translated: CASIRGPLFSGNTIYF.

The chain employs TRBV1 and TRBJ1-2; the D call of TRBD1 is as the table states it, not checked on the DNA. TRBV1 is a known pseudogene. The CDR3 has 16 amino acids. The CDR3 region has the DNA TGCACCAGCAGCCAATATCACAGGTTAGCTAACTATGGCTACACCTTC. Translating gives CTSSQYHRLANYGYTF.

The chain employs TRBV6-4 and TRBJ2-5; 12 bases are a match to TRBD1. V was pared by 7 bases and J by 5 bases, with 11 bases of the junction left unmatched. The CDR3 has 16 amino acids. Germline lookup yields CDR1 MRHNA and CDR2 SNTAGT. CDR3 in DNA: TGTGCCAGCATCCCGGGACAGGGGGCGGAGTGGGAGACCCAGTACTTC. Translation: CASIPGQGAEWETQYF.

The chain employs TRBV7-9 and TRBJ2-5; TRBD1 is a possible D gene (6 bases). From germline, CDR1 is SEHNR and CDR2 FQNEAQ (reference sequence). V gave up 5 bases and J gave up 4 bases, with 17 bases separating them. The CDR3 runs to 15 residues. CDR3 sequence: CASSEITGFGETQYF. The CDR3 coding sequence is TGTGCCAGCAGCGAGATTACAGGGTTTGGAGAGACCCAGTACTTC.

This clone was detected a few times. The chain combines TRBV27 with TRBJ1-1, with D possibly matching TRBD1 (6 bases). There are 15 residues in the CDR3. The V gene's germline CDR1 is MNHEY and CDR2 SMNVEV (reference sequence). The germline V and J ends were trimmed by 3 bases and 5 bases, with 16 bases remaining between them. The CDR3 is CASSFALQGSTEAFF. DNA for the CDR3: TGTGCCAGCAGTTTTGCCTTACAGGGAAGTACTGAAGCTTTCTTT.

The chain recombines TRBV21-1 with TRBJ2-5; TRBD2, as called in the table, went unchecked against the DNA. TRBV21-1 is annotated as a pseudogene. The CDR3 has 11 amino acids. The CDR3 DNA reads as TGTGCCAGCAGCAAGTCTCAGACCCAGTACTTC. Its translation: CASSKSQTQYF.

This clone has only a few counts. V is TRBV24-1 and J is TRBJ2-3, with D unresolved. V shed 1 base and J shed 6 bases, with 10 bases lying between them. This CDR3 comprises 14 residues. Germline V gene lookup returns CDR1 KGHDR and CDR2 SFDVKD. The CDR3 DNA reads TGTGCCACCAGTGATTTCTACAGATCGGATACGCAGTATTTT. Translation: CATSDFYRSDTQYF.

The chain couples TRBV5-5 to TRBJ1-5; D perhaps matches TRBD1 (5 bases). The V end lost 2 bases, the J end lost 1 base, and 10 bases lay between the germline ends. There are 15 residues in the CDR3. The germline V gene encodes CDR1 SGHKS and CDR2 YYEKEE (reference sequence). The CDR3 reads CASSLSGRSNQPQHF. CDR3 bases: TGTGCCAGCAGCTTATCAGGGCGCAGCAATCAGCCCCAGCATTTT. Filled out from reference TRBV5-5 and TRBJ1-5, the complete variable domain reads DAGVTQSPTHLIKTRGQQVTLRCSPISGHKSVSWYQQVLGQGPQFIFQYYEKEERGRGNFPDRFSARQFPNYSSELNVNALLLGDSALYLCASSLSGRSNQPQHFGDGTRLSIL.

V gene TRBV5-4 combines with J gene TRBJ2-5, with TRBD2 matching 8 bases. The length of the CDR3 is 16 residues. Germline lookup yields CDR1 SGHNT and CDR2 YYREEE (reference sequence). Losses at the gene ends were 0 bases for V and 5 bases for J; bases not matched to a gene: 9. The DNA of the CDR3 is TGTGCCAGCAGCTTGGGAGCGGGGGTCTCGGGGGAGACCCAGTACTTC. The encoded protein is CASSLGAGVSGETQYF. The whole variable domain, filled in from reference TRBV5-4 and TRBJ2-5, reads ETGVTQSPTHLIKTRGQQVTLRCSSQSGHNTVSWYQQALGQGPQFIFQYYREEENGRGNFPPRFSGLQFPNYSSELNVNALELDDSALYLCASSLGAGVSGETQYFGPGTRLLVL.

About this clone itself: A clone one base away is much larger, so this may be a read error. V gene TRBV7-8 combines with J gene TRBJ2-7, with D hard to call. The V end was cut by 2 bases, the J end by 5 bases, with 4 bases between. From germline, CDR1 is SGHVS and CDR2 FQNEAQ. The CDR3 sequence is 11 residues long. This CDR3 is CASSLKDEQYF. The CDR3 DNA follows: TGTGCCAGCAGCTTAAAGGACGAGCAGTACTTC.

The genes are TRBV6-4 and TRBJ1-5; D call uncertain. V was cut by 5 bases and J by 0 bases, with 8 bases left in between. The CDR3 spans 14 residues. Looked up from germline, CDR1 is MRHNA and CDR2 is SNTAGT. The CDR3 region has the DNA TGTGCCAGCAGTTCTGGAGATAGCAATCAGCCCCAGCATTTT. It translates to CASSSGDSNQPQHF.

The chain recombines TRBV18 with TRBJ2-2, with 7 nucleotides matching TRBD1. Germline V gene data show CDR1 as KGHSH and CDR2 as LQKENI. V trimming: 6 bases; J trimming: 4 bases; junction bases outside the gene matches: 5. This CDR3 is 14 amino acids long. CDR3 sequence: CASSLRTGTGELFF. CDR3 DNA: TGTGCCAGCTCTCTTCGGACAGGCACCGGGGAGCTGTTTTTT.

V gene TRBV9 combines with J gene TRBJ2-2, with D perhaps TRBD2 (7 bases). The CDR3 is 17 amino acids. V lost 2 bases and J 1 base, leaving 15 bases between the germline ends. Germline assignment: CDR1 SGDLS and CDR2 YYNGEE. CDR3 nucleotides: TGTGCCAGCAGCGTCCCCCTGGGGGGGCTGAACACCGGGGAGCTGTTTTTT. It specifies CASSVPLGGLNTGELFF.

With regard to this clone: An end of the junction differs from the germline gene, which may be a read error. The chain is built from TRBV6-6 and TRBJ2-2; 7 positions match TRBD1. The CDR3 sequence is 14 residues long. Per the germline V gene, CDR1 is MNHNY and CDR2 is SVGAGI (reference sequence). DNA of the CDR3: TGTGCCAGCAGTACGACAGGGAACGCCGGGGAGCTGTTTTTT. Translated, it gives CASSTTGNAGELFF.

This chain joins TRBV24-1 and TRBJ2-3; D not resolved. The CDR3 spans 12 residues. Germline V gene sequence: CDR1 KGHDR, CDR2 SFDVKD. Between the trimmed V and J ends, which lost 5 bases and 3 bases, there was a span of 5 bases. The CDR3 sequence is CATSGGTDTQYF. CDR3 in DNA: TGTGCCACCAGTGGAGGAACAGATACGCAGTATTTT.

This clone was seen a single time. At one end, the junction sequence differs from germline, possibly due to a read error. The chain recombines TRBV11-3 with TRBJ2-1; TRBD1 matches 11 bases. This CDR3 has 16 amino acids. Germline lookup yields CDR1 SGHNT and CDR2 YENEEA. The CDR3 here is CASSLEKGQGGYEQFF. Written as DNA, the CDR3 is TGTGCCAGCAGCCTAGAAAAGGGACAGGGGGGGTATGAGCAGTTCTTC.